This T cell receptor beta chain was sequenced during a study of blood T cells in healthy people across ages. Combining a sample-barcoded 5' primer with a J-beta primer mix, a second PCR ran for roughly 7 to 12 cycles. TCRdb recomputed calls from the 5' RACE reads with MiXCR, one row per CDR3 protein. This sample has 1.5 million to 2 million distinct CDR3 sequences, with less than 50% found just once. This clonotype showed up just a few times. V was pared by 0 bases and J by 7 bases, with 15 bases between. The length of the CDR3 is 15 residues. In germline, CDR1 is LNHNV, CDR2 YYDKDF (reference sequence).

The sequenced material came from blood. The sequence was obtained from a woman aged 40-49 years in good health. The chain carries TRBV15 and TRBJ1-2; D is uncertain. CDR3 protein: CATSRDLKGEAGYTF. Here the CDR3 DNA reads TGTGCCACCAGCAGAGATCTGAAGGGTGAGGCTGGCTACACCTTC.